Here is one TCR beta chain with its context. This clonotype occurred many times. Its antigen is still unknown. Base quality data are lacking; no much larger clone is found one base away. The V and J ends are trimmed by 1 base and 3 bases, leaving 9 bases between them. From the germline V gene, CDR1 is SGHVS and CDR2 is FNYEAQ. Counted from cysteine to phenylalanine, this CDR3 has 14 amino acids. Kept here is only the CDR3 DNA, which spans 42 bases and is read in frame from base 1. The receptor library was made with 5' RACE. For sequencing, a NextSeq 500 was employed. To allow correction of PCR and sequencing errors, the TCR library protocol tagged every TCR cDNA molecule with a unique molecular identifier. Concerning the study's data processing: Decombinator tools were used for TCR identification, UMI-based error correction and CDR3 extraction. Expanded TCRs were defined as those above a frequency of 2 per 1,000, corresponding to the top 1% of the tumor frequency distribution. Expanded tumor TCRs statistically deemed absent (corrected P<0.05) from at least one tumor region were classed as regional, and all other expanded tumor TCRs were classed as ubiquitous. Rényi diversity was computed with the R vegan package after subsampling each repertoire 100 times to 5,000 TCRs. CDR3 similarity networks were built from amino acid triplet string-kernel similarity, connecting CDR3s with pairwise similarity above 0.82. TCRdb trimmed public reads at Q25 via fastp, called clones via MiXCR and kept in-frame beta chains. Every entry covers one CDR3 protein and lists the most common genes and DNA from its rows. TCRdb, rather than the study authors, made the V and J calls. The sample table shows under 15,000 distinct CDR3 sequences, and around 4.7% are seen once. The ten largest clones take up 15% to 20% of the sample.

The data belong to a study of spatial heterogeneity in lung cancer (dated by TCRdb to the late 2010s). Looking at the study overall: More beta-chain than alpha-chain transcripts were consistently detected, likely reflecting higher beta-chain transcript abundance. A strong correlation was found between TCR transcript counts in tumor regions and a T cell transcriptional module score from matched bulk RNA-seq. In the raw uncorrected reads, each unique combination of TCR and UMI appeared more than ten times on average. In non-small cell lung cancer, the study made a quantitative comparison of TCR alpha and beta repertoires among multiple tumor regions, matched nontumor lung and blood. Nonsynonymous mutation counts, determined by whole-exome sequencing of tumor tissue, were related to features of the TCR repertoire. At surgery, both alpha and beta chains were TCR-sequenced in more than 200 tumor regions, fewer than 85 matched nontumor lung samples and some 58 PBMC samples.

Study-wide conclusions, independent of this receptor: The number of expanded intratumoral alpha and beta TCRs correlated with the tumor nonsynonymous mutation count. Additional single-cell paired TCR alpha and beta sequencing was considered necessary to confirm, at a functional level, the hypothesis that regional TCRs recognize regional mutations. The count of ubiquitous expanded TCRs correlated with the count of ubiquitous nonsynonymous mutations, and the count of regional expanded TCRs correlated with the count of regional nonsynonymous mutations. TCR-seq was estimated to cover only roughly 7% of tumor T cells for alpha chains and about 13% for beta chains.

Explained via the paper, the time point label denotes: sample taken at primary tumor resection. The donors were 60 to 80 patients from the lung TRACERx cohort who had early-stage, untreated non-small cell lung cancer. TCR sequencing used whole RNA extracted from tumor and nontumor lung tissue, or from cryopreserved PBMC samples, without cell sorting. Patients were selected for TCR sequencing only if sufficient RNA was available from at least two tumor regions. Tumor and adjacent nontumor lung specimens were reviewed by a lung pathologist before selection. The clonotype originates from a female donor with early-stage non-small cell lung cancer. The chain is made from TRBV7-6 and TRBJ1-1, with the D gene call left open. Specimen: lung tumor tissue, collected at surgery. At the DNA level, the sequence is TGTGCCAGCAGCTTAGACCCTAGGGACACTGAAGCTTTCTTT. Translated, it reads CASSLDPRDTEAFF.